These 29 T cell receptor beta chains were sequenced from one sample in a study of T cells after posttransplantation cyclophosphamide. A marrow graft followed busulfan-fludarabine conditioning, with cyclophosphamide on days +3 and +4. The protocol was immunoSEQ multiplex PCR, while the TCRdb copy is restricted to in-frame clones and leaves out a portion. The table shows 35,000 to 50,000 clones, with about 92% occurring only once. The sequencing used PBMCs, collected 62 days after allogeneic stem cell transplant with posttransplant cyclophosphamide. The receptors come from a male patient between 60 and 69 years old who received an allogeneic stem cell transplant from a related donor and was CMV-positive. The graft donor may be the source of some T cells.

The chain is built from TRBV10-2 and TRBJ2-7; the match to TRBD2 covers 10 bases. The CDR3 sequence is 14 residues long. Germline V gene lookup returns CDR1 WSHSY and CDR2 SAAADI. V was pared by 6 bases and J by 7 bases, with 9 bases of the junction left unmatched. The CDR3 protein is CASSLTSGSAEQYF. The CDR3 nucleotides are TGCGCCAGCAGCTTGACTAGCGGGTCGGCAGAGCAGTACTTC.

The CDR3, as DNA: TGTGCCAGTAGTATGACAGGGTATGGCTACACCTTC. It yields the protein CASSMTGYGYTF. The V call is TRBV19, the J call TRBJ1-2, with 7 bases matching TRBD1. The CDR3 runs 12 residues. Germline V gives CDR1 LNHDA, CDR2 SQIVND (reference sequence). J lost 5 bases, V lost 3 bases, and 0 bases had no gene match. Complete variable domain (other parts from reference TRBV19 and TRBJ1-2): DGGITQSPKYLFRKEGQNVTLSCEQNLNHDAMYWYRQDPGQGLRLIYYSQIVNDFQKGDIAEGYSVSREKKESFPLTVTSAQKNPTAFYLCASSMTGYGYTFGSGTRLTVV.

The count of this clone is one. The chain links TRBV18 to TRBJ2-7; TRBD2 might be the D (5 bases). Germline V CDR1 and CDR2: KGHSH, LQKENI. Trimming removed 2 bases from V and 4 bases from J, with 12 bases in between. The CDR3 runs to 14 residues. CDR3: CASSPSTMGYEQYV. CDR3 bases: TGTGCCAGCTCACCATCGACTATGGGGTACGAGCAGTACGTC.

The chain links TRBV11-2 to TRBJ1-2; perhaps TRBD1 as D (6 bases). Germline V gene data show CDR1 as SGHAT and CDR2 as FQNNGV. The CDR3 is 14 residues long. V lost 5 bases to trimming and J lost 7 bases, with 17 bases between them. The CDR3: CASSTKAGVGGYTF. CDR3 coding DNA: TGTGCCAGCAGCACCAAAGCAGGGGTGGGTGGCTACACCTTC.

CDR3 bases: TGCGCCAGCAGCTTGGGGGGAGTCCGAGATACGCAGTATTTT. Its translation is CASSLGGVRDTQYF. The rearrangement joins TRBV5-1 to TRBJ2-3, with D possibly being TRBD2 (5 bases). CDR1 SGHRS and CDR2 YFSETQ come from the germline V gene. Trimming left V 0 bases short and J 5 bases short, with 10 bases between. There are 14 residues in the CDR3.

The CDR3 DNA reads TGTGCCAGCAGTTTAAACAGGGTAGACTATGGCTACACCTTC. Protein: CASSLNRVDYGYTF. This sequence joins TRBV27 and TRBJ1-2; possible D gene TRBD1, 6 bases. Germline V gene sequence: CDR1 MNHEY, CDR2 SMNVEV (reference sequence). Trimming cost V 2 bases and J 3 bases, with 10 bases left between them. The CDR3 is 14 amino acids.

The gene calls are TRBV18 and TRBJ2-2, with TRBD1 matching over 10 bases. Germline V lookup: CDR1 KGHSH, CDR2 LQKENI. With V trimmed by 4 bases and J by 7 bases, 9 bases remained unmatched. This CDR3 region has 16 residues. This CDR3 reads CASSQRDRGPHGELFF. CDR3 nucleotides: TGTGCCAGCTCACAAAGGGACAGGGGCCCTCACGGGGAGCTGTTTTTT.

CDR3 nucleotide sequence: TGCGCCAGCAGCTTGGGACAGGTAGTAGGCGAGCAGTACTTC. Its translation: CASSLGQVVGEQYF. The genes are TRBV5-1 and TRBJ2-7, with TRBD1 as a possible D gene (6 bases). The CDR3 is 14 amino acids. The germline V and J ends were trimmed by 0 bases and 6 bases, with 13 bases remaining between them. The germline V gene has CDR1 SGHRS and CDR2 YFSETQ.

The chain uses TRBV5-5 and TRBJ1-2; the D gene is possibly TRBD1 (5 bases). Germline V gene lookup returns CDR1 SGHKS and CDR2 YYEKEE (reference sequence). V was trimmed by 4 bases and J by 0 bases, leaving 10 bases between them. CDR3 length equals 14 residues. The CDR3 nucleotides read TGTGCCAGCAGCAACGGGGGGTCTAACTATGGCTACACCTTC. This sequence encodes CASSNGGSNYGYTF. Complete variable domain (other parts from reference TRBV5-5 and TRBJ1-2): DAGVTQSPTHLIKTRGQQVTLRCSPISGHKSVSWYQQVLGQGPQFIFQYYEKEERGRGNFPDRFSARQFPNYSSELNVNALLLGDSALYLCASSNGGSNYGYTFGSGTRLTVV.

V is TRBV2 and J is TRBJ1-4; 9 bases line up with TRBD1. CDR1 and CDR2 (germline): SNHLY, FYNNEI. V shed 7 bases, J shed 8 bases, and the junction held 5 bases outside the gene matches. The CDR3 loop spans 13 amino acids. CDR3 protein: CASIRDREEKLFF. DNA for the CDR3: TGTGCCAGCATCCGGGACAGGGAAGAAAAACTGTTTTTT.

In this sample, this clone turned up a few times. The gene calls are TRBV5-1 and TRBJ2-5; 7 bases are shared with TRBD1. The CDR3 totals 13 residues. Per germline, CDR1 SGHRS and CDR2 YFSETQ. J was trimmed by 4 bases and V by 3 bases; bases with no gene match: 3. The CDR3 sequence: CASSYPGGETQYF. In DNA form, the CDR3 reads TGCGCCAGCAGCTACCCAGGGGGAGAGACCCAGTACTTC.

V is TRBV28 and J is TRBJ1-1, with D unclear. The CDR3 sequence is 13 residues long. Germline CDR1 MDHEN, CDR2 SYDVKM. The V gene lost 7 bases and the J gene lost 1 base, with 10 bases spanning the gap. The CDR3 sequence is CASMVGPNTEAFF. CDR3 DNA: TGTGCCAGCATGGTGGGCCCGAACACTGAAGCTTTCTTT.

This clone appeared once. V and J are TRBV5-1 and TRBJ2-3; 7 positions match TRBD2. Germline trimming cut 1 base from V and 0 bases from J; bases unmatched to any gene: 5. The CDR3 runs 16 residues. Germline CDR1 reads SGHRS; CDR2 reads YFSETQ. The CDR3 is CASSLTTGGSTDTQYF. In nucleotides, the CDR3 is TGCGCCAGCAGCTTGACAACGGGGGGTAGCACAGATACGCAGTATTTT.

This rearrangement joins TRBV11-2 to TRBJ2-7; D not certain. The V gene lost 5 bases and the J gene lost 3 bases, with 17 bases spanning the gap. The CDR3 runs to 15 residues. The V gene's germline CDR1 is SGHAT and CDR2 FQNNGV. CDR3 amino acids: CASSPYSGYDYEQYV. The CDR3 DNA reads as TGTGCCAGCAGCCCGTACTCAGGATACGACTACGAGCAGTACGTC.

The chain couples TRBV19 to TRBJ2-4, with TRBD1 identical over 8 bases. The V gene end was trimmed by 8 bases and the J gene end by 2 bases; junction bases not matched to a gene: 5. The CDR3 is made up of 14 amino acids. Germline V gene lookup returns CDR1 LNHDA and CDR2 SQIVND (reference sequence). The CDR3 region is CASEDRASKNIQYF. DNA for the CDR3: TGTGCCAGTGAGGACAGGGCTTCCAAAAACATTCAGTACTTC.

The chain joins TRBV2 to TRBJ2-7; 7 positions agree with TRBD2. This CDR3 is built from 18 residues. Looked up from germline, CDR1 is SNHLY and CDR2 is FYNNEI. The trim removed 6 bases at V and 2 bases at J, leaving 19 bases unmatched. CDR3 in DNA: TGTGCCAGCAGGAGACCCCAGGGAGGGCTAAAATCAACCTACGAGCAGTACTTC. Its protein is CASRRPQGGLKSTYEQYF.

The rearrangement joins TRBV28 to TRBJ2-5; D gene uncertain. The ends were cut back, 3 bases at V and 5 bases at J, with 16 bases in the middle. This CDR3 contains 15 residues. In germline, CDR1 is MDHEN, CDR2 SYDVKM. This CDR3 is CASSFRPLGVETQYF. CDR3 nucleotide sequence: TGTGCCAGCAGTTTTCGGCCCCTAGGCGTGGAGACCCAGTACTTC.

This sequence joins TRBV5-1 and TRBJ1-3; possibly TRBD1 for D (5 bases). The CDR3 consists of 15 residues. The germline V gene encodes CDR1 SGHRS and CDR2 YFSETQ. Trimming cost V 4 bases and J 4 bases, with 15 bases left between them. CDR3 bases: TGCGCCAGCAGCCCCGACCGGGGGTTGGGAAACACCATATATTTT. Protein product: CASSPDRGLGNTIYF.

The sample holds one count of this clone. The CDR3 sequence is CATSRGLAGAYEQYV. CDR3 nucleotides: TGTGCCACCAGCAGGGGACTAGCGGGGGCCTACGAGCAGTACGTC. V usage is TRBV15 and J usage is TRBJ2-7; 14 nucleotides line up with TRBD2. This CDR3 is built from 15 residues. CDR1 LNHNV and CDR2 YYDKDF come from the germline V gene (reference sequence). Trimming at V came to 3 bases and at J to 2 bases, leaving 0 bases not matched to a gene.

The chain employs TRBV5-4 and TRBJ2-1, with a tentative D call TRBD2 (6 bases). The CDR3 covers 15 residues. V was trimmed by 0 bases and J by 4 bases, leaving 11 bases between them. The germline V gene encodes CDR1 SGHNT and CDR2 YYREEE (reference sequence). CDR3 sequence (DNA): TGTGCCAGCAGCTTGGGGGCGGGGAGGTACAATGAGCAGTTCTTC. The encoded protein is CASSLGAGRYNEQFF.

V is TRBV5-6 and J is TRBJ1-1; D gene ambiguous. The germline V gene encodes CDR1 SGHDT and CDR2 YYEEEE. The CDR3 length is 13 residues. V was trimmed by 2 bases and J by 6 bases, leaving 11 bases between them. CDR3 amino acids: CASSFGREPEAFF. CDR3 in DNA: TGTGCCAGCAGCTTCGGTCGGGAACCTGAAGCTTTCTTT.

This clone was detected a few times. The chain combines TRBV2 with TRBJ1-3; maybe TRBD1 (6 bases). V lost 2 bases to trimming and J lost 0 bases, with 8 bases between them. Germline CDR1 reads SNHLY; CDR2 reads FYNNEI. The CDR3 covers 15 residues. DNA of the CDR3: TGTGCCAGCAGTGAACAGGGGAGCTCTGGAAACACCATATATTTT. Its translation: CASSEQGSSGNTIYF.

The CDR3 DNA reads as TGTGCCAGCAGCCAAGACAGGACAGGCACGAACACCGGGGAGCTGTTTTTT. This gives the protein CASSQDRTGTNTGELFF. The chain carries TRBV4-2 and TRBJ2-2, with 7 nucleotides matching TRBD1. CDR3 length: 17 residues. V dropped 0 bases and J dropped 0; count of bases not matched to a gene: 4. Per germline, CDR1 LGHNA and CDR2 YNFKEQ.

This chain connects TRBV19 to TRBJ2-7; D is uncertain. Per the germline V gene, CDR1 is LNHDA and CDR2 is SQIVND (reference sequence). V was pared by 3 bases and J by 2 bases, with 8 bases between. CDR3 length equals 13 residues. The CDR3 spells CASSIAATYEQYF. CDR3 nucleotide sequence: TGTGCCAGTAGTATTGCGGCAACCTACGAGCAGTACTTC.

The CDR3 loop reads CASSISWGDSPLHF. CDR3 bases: TGTGCCAGTAGTATTAGCTGGGGCGATTCACCCCTCCACTTT. V is TRBV19 and J is TRBJ1-6; D may be TRBD1 (5 bases). V lost 3 bases and J 8 bases, leaving 11 bases between the germline ends. The CDR3 sequence is 14 residues long. In germline, CDR1 is LNHDA, CDR2 SQIVND (reference sequence).

The V call is TRBV6-1, the J call TRBJ1-2, with D unresolved. Trimming shortened V by 7 bases and J by 2 bases, and 11 bases separated the two germline ends. The CDR3 contains 13 residues. CDR1 MNHNS and CDR2 SASEGT come from the germline V gene. The CDR3 bases are TGTGCCAGCACAATCGACACCAACTATGGCTACACCTTC. Its protein is CASTIDTNYGYTF.

The chain uses TRBV5-1 and TRBJ2-1, with 7 bases fitting TRBD2. The CDR3 has 16 amino acids. CDR1 SGHRS and CDR2 YFSETQ come from the germline V gene. V shed 0 bases and J 7 bases; nucleotides not matched to a gene: 10. The CDR3 nucleotides are TGCGCCAGCAGCTTGGCTGGCGGGGGTTGGACGAATGAGCAGTTCTTC. Translating it yields CASSLAGGGWTNEQFF.

The V and J genes are TRBV15 and TRBJ2-5; 7 bases map to TRBD2. Germline CDR1 and CDR2: LNHNV and YYDKDF (reference sequence). The ends lost 0 bases at V and 5 bases at J; junction bases unmatched: 6. The CDR3 runs 15 residues. The CDR3 region is CATSRDFVGGETQYF. The CDR3 DNA reads as TGTGCCACCAGCAGAGATTTTGTGGGGGGGGAGACCCAGTACTTC.

This rearrangement joins TRBV5-1 to TRBJ2-7; D ambiguous. The germline V gene has CDR1 SGHRS and CDR2 YFSETQ. This CDR3 is 14 amino acids long. V gave up 0 bases and J gave up 0 bases, with 7 bases separating them. The CDR3 DNA is TGCGCCAGCAGCTTGGTAGCTGACTCCTACGAGCAGTACTTC. It yields the protein CASSLVADSYEQYF.